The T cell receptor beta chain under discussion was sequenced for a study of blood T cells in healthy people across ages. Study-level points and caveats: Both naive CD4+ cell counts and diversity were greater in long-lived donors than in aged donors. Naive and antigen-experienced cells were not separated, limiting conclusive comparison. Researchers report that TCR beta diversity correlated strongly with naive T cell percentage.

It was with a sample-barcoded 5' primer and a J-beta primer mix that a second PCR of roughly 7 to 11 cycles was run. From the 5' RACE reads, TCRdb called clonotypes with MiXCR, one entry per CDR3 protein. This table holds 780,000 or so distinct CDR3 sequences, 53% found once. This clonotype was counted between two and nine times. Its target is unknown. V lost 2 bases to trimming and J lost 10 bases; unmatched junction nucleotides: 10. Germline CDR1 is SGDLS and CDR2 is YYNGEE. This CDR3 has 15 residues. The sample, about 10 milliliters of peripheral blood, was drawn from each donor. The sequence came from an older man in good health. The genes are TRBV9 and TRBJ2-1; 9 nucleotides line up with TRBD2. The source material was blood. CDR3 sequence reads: CASSVRAGGPTEQFF. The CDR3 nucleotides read TGTGCCAGCAGCGTTAGAGCGGGAGGTCCCACGGAGCAGTTCTTC.